Each of the 8 T cell receptor beta chains below was sequenced from the same sample in a study of vaccination and CD4 T cells after COVID-19. The treatment denotes: roughly 10-day PBMC culture with coronavirus spike peptide pools or control peptides (ViraFEST assay). Sequenced with the Oncomine TCR Beta short-read assay was DNA taken from cultured CD4+ T cells. A single record per CDR3 protein comes from TCRdb applying MiXCR to the PCR reads. The sample lists tens of thousands of distinct CDR3 sequences, about 61% seen once, with around 15% in the top ten. No antigen is known for these receptors. Sequenced material: CD4+ T cells from blood, cultured in vitro, taken after SARS-CoV-2 vaccination. The receptors derive from a human donor who received a COVID-19 vaccine.

The V and J genes are TRBV20-1 and TRBJ2-5; 7 bases fit TRBD2. This CDR3 has 18 residues. The germline V gene encodes CDR1 DFQATT and CDR2 SNEGSKA (reference sequence). V shed 1 base and J 4 bases; nucleotides not matched to a gene: 18. The CDR3 bases are TGCAGTGCTAGAGTGTACGGTCGTCTTGGGGAGGGTGGAGAGACCCAGTACTTC. Translation gives CSARVYGRLGEGGETQYF.

This clonotype has just one count. The chain has TRBV2 and TRBJ1-2, with 8 positions matching TRBD1. From germline, CDR1 is SNHLY and CDR2 FYNNEI. CDR3 size: 13 residues. J was trimmed by 4 bases and V by 7 bases; bases with no gene match: 5. CDR3 bases: TGTGCCAGCAATACAGGGGGGGGCTATGGCTACACCTTC. Protein product: CASNTGGGYGYTF.

For the CDR3, the DNA is TGTGCCTGGAGTGAAAAACTAGCGGGGGTTCCCACAGATACGCAGTATTTT. It translates to CAWSEKLAGVPTDTQYF. The chain links TRBV30 to TRBJ2-3; 11 bases match TRBD2. V dropped 1 base and J dropped 2; count of bases not matched to a gene: 8. The CDR3 totals 17 residues. The germline V gene encodes CDR1 GTSNPN and CDR2 SVGIG (reference sequence).

The chain recombines TRBV6-1 with TRBJ1-6; 8 nucleotides agree with TRBD1. V was pared by 4 bases and J by 3 bases, with 5 bases of the junction left unmatched. The CDR3 is made up of 16 amino acids. CDR1 is MNHNS and CDR2 is SASEGT in the germline V gene. The CDR3 DNA is TGTGCCAGCAGTGGACGACAGGGGTTCTATAATTCACCCCTCCACTTT. Amino acid sequence: CASSGRQGFYNSPLHF.

This clonotype was picked up a small number of times. Written as DNA, the CDR3 is TGTGCCAGCAGCAAAGACAGGGAGGGAGATACGCAGTATTTT. Protein: CASSKDREGDTQYF. The V call is TRBV2, the J call TRBJ2-3; D might be TRBD1 or TRBD2, each matching 7 bases. Trimming stripped 6 bases from V and 5 bases from J, with 15 bases between. The CDR3 contains 14 residues. Germline CDR1 and CDR2: SNHLY and FYNNEI. Complete variable domain (other parts from reference TRBV2 and TRBJ2-3): EPEVTQTPSHQVTQMGQEVILRCVPISNHLYFYWYRQILGQKVEFLVSFYNNEISEKSEIFDDQFSVERPDGSNFTLKIRSTKLEDSAMYFCASSKDREGDTQYFGPGTRLTVL.

The V gene is TRBV20-1, the J gene TRBJ1-1, with 8 bases identical to TRBD1. The CDR3 is 14 amino acids. Germline V gene lookup returns CDR1 DFQATT and CDR2 SNEGSKA (reference sequence). Trimming cost V 4 bases and J 6 bases; bases outside gene matches: 10. CDR3 in DNA: TGCAGTGCTAAGAGGACAGGGCGCCTGGCTGAAGCTTTCTTT. Amino acids: CSAKRTGRLAEAFF.

The V and J genes are TRBV20-1 and TRBJ1-4; D is perhaps TRBD1 (5 bases). Germline CDR1 is DFQATT and CDR2 is SNEGSKA (reference sequence). The germline V and J ends were trimmed by 0 bases and 3 bases, with 14 bases remaining between them. This CDR3 is 16 amino acids long. The CDR3 DNA reads TGCAGTGCTAGAGATCCCTCGACAGCCTCTAATGAAAAACTGTTTTTT. Protein product: CSARDPSTASNEKLFF.

The chain employs TRBV2 and TRBJ2-3; 11 nucleotides align to TRBD2. The germline gives CDR1 SNHLY, CDR2 FYNNEI. Trimming at V came to 6 bases and at J to 6 bases, leaving 11 bases not matched to a gene. The CDR3 contains 16 residues. CDR3 protein: CASREIAGGYGDTQYF. CDR3 DNA sequence: TGTGCCAGCAGGGAGATAGCGGGGGGGTATGGGGATACGCAGTATTTT.